Below, 11 T cell receptor beta chains from the same sample are listed, as sequenced in a study of cytomegalovirus exposure and HLA in healthy donors. PCR employed 60 Vbeta and 13 Jbeta primers. The method was immunoSEQ multiplex PCR; TCRdb's version includes in-frame clones alone and lacks a portion of them. The table has roughly 150,000 clones, approximately 88% seen once. The specimen was PBMCs. The receptors derive from a boy aged 2 to 10 in good health and CMV-seronegative.

The chain is built from TRBV4-3 and TRBJ2-5; 9 bases are a match to TRBD2. The J segment lost 5 bases and the V segment lost 4 bases, leaving 11 bases of the junction unmatched. Germline V gives CDR1 LGHNA, CDR2 YSLEER. This CDR3 spans 16 amino acids. The CDR3 coding sequence is TGCGCCAGCAGCCCCCGCCGCGGGGGGGCGGAGGAGACCCAGTACTTC. This sequence encodes CASSPRRGGAEETQYF.

The chain carries TRBV9 and TRBJ2-1, with TRBD2 matching 7 bases. Unmatched junction bases numbered 7, after V lost 0 bases and J lost 7 bases. Germline V CDR1 and CDR2: SGDLS, YYNGEE. The CDR3 is made up of 15 amino acids. CDR3 DNA sequence: TGTGCCAGCAGCGTAGGGGGAGGGCCGGTGAATGAGCAGTTCTTC. Its protein is CASSVGGGPVNEQFF.

The genes are TRBV27 and TRBJ2-1; 10 positions agree with TRBD2. From germline, CDR1 is MNHEY and CDR2 SMNVEV (reference sequence). V lost 8 bases, J lost 3 bases, and 4 bases stayed unmatched. The CDR3 contains 14 residues. The CDR3 is CASRLAGVYNEQFF. The CDR3 DNA sequence: TGTGCCAGCCGGCTAGCGGGGGTCTACAATGAGCAGTTCTTC.

The chain uses TRBV7-2 and TRBJ2-1, with D unclear. The CDR3 runs to 13 residues. Trimming stripped 5 bases from V and 5 bases from J, with 10 bases between. CDR1 and CDR2 from the germline V gene are SGHTA and FQGNSA. The CDR3 loop is CASSLRRDNEQFF. The CDR3 DNA sequence: TGTGCCAGCAGCCTCAGACGGGACAATGAGCAGTTCTTC. The complete variable domain, with remaining parts taken from reference TRBV7-2 and TRBJ2-1, reads GAGVSQSPSNKVTEKGKDVELRCDPISGHTALYWYRQSLGQGLEFLIYFQGNSAPDKSGLPSDRFSAERTGGSVSTLTIQRTQQEDSAVYLCASSLRRDNEQFFGPGTRLTVL.

V and J are TRBV5-6 and TRBJ2-7; the match to TRBD1 covers 9 bases. V trimming: 2 bases; J trimming: 2 bases; junction bases outside the gene matches: 2. In germline, CDR1 is SGHDT, CDR2 YYEEEE. This CDR3 is built from 14 residues. DNA for the CDR3: TGTGCCAGCAGCTTCAGGACAGGGGCCTACGAGCAGTACGTC. Translating it yields CASSFRTGAYEQYV.

In this sample, this clone turned up a few times. V is TRBV19 and J is TRBJ2-2; TRBD2 might be the D (5 bases). CDR1 and CDR2 (germline): LNHDA, SQIVND (reference sequence). The CDR3 has 13 residues. V was trimmed by 6 bases and J by 4 bases, leaving 9 bases between them. DNA for the CDR3: TGTGCCAGTAGGTGGGAGAGCACCGGGGAGCTGTTTTTT. It yields the protein CASRWESTGELFF.

The V gene is TRBV9, the J gene TRBJ2-1; no clear D gene. V was clipped by 0 bases and J by 7 bases, with 8 bases between them. CDR1 is SGDLS and CDR2 is YYNGEE in the germline V gene. This CDR3 has 13 amino acids. CDR3 in DNA: TGTGCCAGCAGCGTAGACAGCATTAATGAGCAGTTCTTC. Protein product: CASSVDSINEQFF.

In this sample, this clone turned up a few times. The rearrangement uses TRBV30 and TRBJ1-1, with 7 bases identical to TRBD1. This CDR3 contains 12 residues. Germline V gene lookup returns CDR1 GTSNPN and CDR2 SVGIG (reference sequence). V was pared by 5 bases and J by 3 bases, with 3 bases of the junction left unmatched. CDR3 DNA sequence: TGTGCCTGGGGGACAGAAGACACTGAAGCTTTCTTT. Protein: CAWGTEDTEAFF.

The genes are TRBV28 and TRBJ1-6, with 10 positions matching TRBD1. V trimming: 5 bases; J trimming: 7 bases; junction bases outside the gene matches: 5. The CDR3 runs to 15 residues. Germline V lookup: CDR1 MDHEN, CDR2 SYDVKM. In nucleotides, the CDR3 is TGTGCCAGCAGTGGGGGACAGGGGCACAATTCACCCCTCCACTTT. It codes for CASSGGQGHNSPLHF.

This chain links TRBV5-4 with TRBJ2-7; maybe TRBD2 (7 bases). Germline V gene lookup returns CDR1 SGHNT and CDR2 YYREEE (reference sequence). Trimming removed 0 bases at V and 3 bases at J, with 19 bases between. The CDR3 is 17 amino acids. The CDR3 DNA follows: TGTGCCAGCAGCTTGGCGGCGAGGGGGGGCAGAATCTACGAGCAGTACTTC. The encoded protein is CASSLAARGGRIYEQYF.

The chain carries TRBV28 and TRBJ1-1, with 9 bases aligning to TRBD1. Germline V gene lookup returns CDR1 MDHEN and CDR2 SYDVKM. The length of the CDR3 is 17 residues. The V and J ends lost 6 bases and 3 bases, in that order; junction bases with no gene match: 14. The DNA of the CDR3 is TGTGCCAGCAGCCCTACCCTCCGGGACAGGGCTTACACTGAAGCTTTCTTT. Translating it yields CASSPTLRDRAYTEAFF.